These T cell receptor beta chains were read from a single sample in a study of neurological immune-mediated disorders. TCRdb ran MiXCR on the 5' RACE reads and lists one entry per CDR3 protein. The table lists 39,000 or so distinct CDR3 sequences, roughly 4.8% of them singletons. Input material: CD4+ T cells from blood. The origin of the receptors is a man between 18 and 29 years old in good health. CDR3s include the opening cysteine and the closing phenylalanine or tryptophan. The D gene is left open where the match is weak. Rows may omit the clone size; those that give it use once, few, many or a size class.

V gene: TRBV5-1; clone size: many; D gene: NA; J gene: TRBJ1-1; CDR3 protein: CASSRYSTGTEAFF; CDR3 DNA: TGCGCCAGCAGCCGTTACTCGACCGGGACTGAAGCTTTCTTT
V gene: TRBV4-2; clone size: few; D gene: TRBD1; J gene: TRBJ2-2; CDR3 protein: CASSQAQTGANTGELFF; CDR3 DNA: TGTGCCAGCAGCCAAGCCCAGACAGGGGCGAACACCGGGGAGCTGTTTTTT
V gene: TRBV27; clone size: many; D gene: TRBD1; J gene: TRBJ1-2; CDR3 protein: CASSPPGTGNYGYTF; CDR3 DNA: TGTGCCAGCAGTCCACCAGGGACAGGAAACTATGGCTACACCTTC
V gene: TRBV20-1; clone size: many; D gene: NA; J gene: TRBJ1-1; CDR3 protein: CSARRVGPPGSEAFF; CDR3 DNA: TGCAGTGCCCGAAGAGTCGGGCCCCCGGGATCTGAAGCTTTCTTT
V gene: TRBV20-1; clone size: many; D gene: TRBD2; J gene: TRBJ2-1; CDR3 protein: CSARVRGGYNEQFF; CDR3 DNA: TGCAGTGCCAGGGTCCGCGGGGGTTACAATGAGCAGTTCTTC
V gene: TRBV9; clone size: many; D gene: TRBD1; J gene: TRBJ2-5; CDR3 protein: CASSDGTGAVGTQYF; CDR3 DNA: TGTGCCAGCAGTGACGGGACAGGCGCTGTGGGGACCCAGTACTTC
V gene: TRBV5-1; clone size: many; D gene: NA; J gene: TRBJ2-7; CDR3 protein: CASSLMDLAGEQYF; CDR3 DNA: TGCGCCAGCAGCTTGATGGACTTAGCCGGCGAGCAGTACTTC
V gene: TRBV9; clone size: many; D gene: NA; J gene: TRBJ1-1; CDR3 protein: CASSVDRVVGDTEAFF; CDR3 DNA: TGTGCCAGCAGCGTAGATAGGGTGGTGGGTGACACTGAAGCTTTCTTT
V gene: TRBV6-1; clone size: many; D gene: NA; J gene: TRBJ1-1; CDR3 protein: CAIKEVGQTEAFF; CDR3 DNA: TGTGCCATCAAAGAGGTCGGGCAGACTGAAGCTTTCTTT
V gene: TRBV20-1; clone size: many; D gene: NA; J gene: TRBJ1-3; CDR3 protein: CSANPDSTGNTIYF; CDR3 DNA: TGCAGTGCTAATCCTGACAGCACTGGAAACACCATATATTTT
V gene: TRBV12-3/TRBV12-4; clone size: many; D gene: NA; J gene: TRBJ1-4; CDR3 protein: CASSLFLALGEKLFF; CDR3 DNA: TGTGCCAGCAGTTTGTTTTTGGCTTTGGGTGAAAAACTGTTTTTT
V gene: TRBV18; clone size: many; D gene: TRBD2; J gene: TRBJ2-7; CDR3 protein: CASSPRLAGFYEQYF; CDR3 DNA: TGTGCCAGCTCACCTCGACTAGCGGGGTTTTACGAGCAGTACTTC
V gene: TRBV6-5; clone size: many; D gene: NA; J gene: TRBJ2-7; CDR3 protein: CASGRRNYEQYF; CDR3 DNA: TGTGCCAGCGGGCGCCGCAACTACGAGCAGTACTTC
V gene: TRBV20-1; clone size: many; D gene: NA; J gene: TRBJ2-1; CDR3 protein: CSATREGSSYNEQFF; CDR3 DNA: TGCAGTGCTACCCGGGAAGGAAGTTCCTACAATGAGCAGTTCTTC
V gene: TRBV4-1; clone size: many; D gene: NA; J gene: TRBJ2-3; CDR3 protein: CASSHASQDTQYF; CDR3 DNA: TGCGCCAGCAGCCACGCTAGCCAAGATACGCAGTATTTT
V gene: TRBV6-2/TRBV6-3; clone size: many; D gene: NA; J gene: TRBJ1-1; CDR3 protein: CASSYSAEAFF; CDR3 DNA: TGTGCCAGCAGTTACAGTGCAGAAGCTTTCTTT
V gene: TRBV29-1; clone size: many; D gene: NA; J gene: TRBJ1-2; CDR3 protein: CSVSFQGLGYTF; CDR3 DNA: TGCAGCGTTAGCTTCCAGGGTTTGGGCTACACCTTC
V gene: TRBV20-1; clone size: many; D gene: TRBD1; J gene: TRBJ1-2; CDR3 protein: CSAGDRANYGYTF; CDR3 DNA: TGCAGTGCAGGGGACAGGGCTAACTATGGCTACACCTTC
V gene: TRBV6-1; clone size: NA; D gene: TRBD1; J gene: TRBJ1-4; CDR3 protein: CASSGTGESKKLFF; CDR3 DNA: TGTGCCAGCAGTGGGACAGGCGAAAGTAAAAAACTGTTTTTT
V gene: TRBV28; clone size: many; D gene: NA; J gene: TRBJ1-2; CDR3 protein: CASSQPYGYTF; CDR3 DNA: TGTGCCAGCAGCCAACCATATGGCTACACCTTC
V gene: TRBV20-1; clone size: many; D gene: NA; J gene: TRBJ2-3; CDR3 protein: CSARKDVTDTQYF; CDR3 DNA: TGCAGTGCTAGAAAGGACGTTACAGATACGCAGTATTTT
V gene: TRBV7-2; clone size: many; D gene: NA; J gene: TRBJ2-7; CDR3 protein: CASSLVGGFFSYEQYF; CDR3 DNA: TGTGCCAGCAGCTTAGTAGGGGGATTCTTTTCCTACGAGCAGTACTTC
V gene: TRBV7-3; clone size: NA; D gene: NA; J gene: TRBJ1-1; CDR3 protein: CASSRGAGTEAFF; CDR3 DNA: TGTGCCAGCAGCCGAGGGGCGGGGACTGAAGCTTTCTTT
V gene: TRBV12-3/TRBV12-4; clone size: many; D gene: NA; J gene: TRBJ2-2; CDR3 protein: CASRRASGELFF; CDR3 DNA: TGTGCCAGCAGGAGGGCGTCCGGGGAGCTGTTTTTT
V gene: TRBV5-1; clone size: many; D gene: NA; J gene: TRBJ2-6; CDR3 protein: CASSLAGRSGAGANVLTF; CDR3 DNA: TGCGCCAGCAGCTTGGCTGGCAGGTCGGGAGCTGGGGCCAACGTCCTGACTTTC
V gene: TRBV20-1; clone size: many; D gene: TRBD1; J gene: TRBJ1-5; CDR3 protein: CSADRDSNQPQHF; CDR3 DNA: TGCAGTGCAGACAGGGATAGCAATCAGCCCCAGCATTTT
V gene: TRBV18; clone size: many; D gene: TRBD1; J gene: TRBJ1-1; CDR3 protein: CASSLEQGSTEAFF; CDR3 DNA: TGTGCCAGCTCACTTGAACAGGGGAGCACTGAAGCTTTCTTT
V gene: TRBV14; clone size: many; D gene: NA; J gene: TRBJ1-2; CDR3 protein: CASSQEGGRYGYTF; CDR3 DNA: TGTGCCAGCAGCCAAGAAGGGGGTCGCTATGGCTACACCTTC
V gene: TRBV20-1; clone size: many; D gene: NA; J gene: TRBJ1-5; CDR3 protein: CSAKRASNQPQHF; CDR3 DNA: TGCAGTGCCAAGAGGGCTAGCAATCAGCCCCAGCATTTT
V gene: TRBV12-3/TRBV12-4; clone size: many; D gene: NA; J gene: TRBJ1-2; CDR3 protein: CASSHQGTYGYTF; CDR3 DNA: TGTGCCAGCAGTCATCAGGGGACGTATGGCTACACCTTC
V gene: TRBV6-1; clone size: many; D gene: NA; J gene: TRBJ1-2; CDR3 protein: CASSESVRAGGYGYTF; CDR3 DNA: TGTGCCAGCAGTGAATCCGTCAGGGCCGGGGGCTATGGCTACACCTTC
V gene: TRBV7-2; clone size: many; D gene: NA; J gene: TRBJ2-6; CDR3 protein: CASSIQGSGANVLTF; CDR3 DNA: TGTGCCAGCAGCATTCAGGGTAGTGGGGCCAACGTCCTGACTTTC
V gene: TRBV24-1; clone size: many; D gene: NA; J gene: TRBJ2-3; CDR3 protein: CATSVTHTDTQYF; CDR3 DNA: TGTGCCACCAGTGTTACCCACACAGATACGCAGTATTTT
V gene: TRBV7-3; clone size: many; D gene: NA; J gene: TRBJ1-5; CDR3 protein: CASSLGLDQPQHF; CDR3 DNA: TGTGCCAGCAGCTTAGGCTTAGATCAGCCCCAGCATTTT
V gene: TRBV27; clone size: many; D gene: TRBD1; J gene: TRBJ1-4; CDR3 protein: CASREQGAREKLFF; CDR3 DNA: TGTGCCAGCAGGGAACAGGGGGCGCGGGAAAAACTGTTTTTT
V gene: TRBV5-1; clone size: many; D gene: NA; J gene: TRBJ2-5; CDR3 protein: CASSLVWGAQETQYF; CDR3 DNA: TGCGCCAGCAGCTTGGTGTGGGGGGCCCAGGAGACCCAGTACTTC
V gene: TRBV7-2; clone size: many; D gene: TRBD1; J gene: TRBJ2-2; CDR3 protein: CASSGGQGAWTGELFF; CDR3 DNA: TGTGCCAGCAGCGGAGGACAGGGGGCATGGACCGGGGAGCTGTTTTTT
V gene: TRBV4-3; clone size: many; D gene: NA; J gene: TRBJ2-6; CDR3 protein: CASSQWETGSSGANVLTF; CDR3 DNA: TGCGCCAGCAGCCAATGGGAGACTGGAAGCTCTGGGGCCAACGTCCTGACTTTC
V gene: TRBV20-1; clone size: many; D gene: NA; J gene: TRBJ1-1; CDR3 protein: CSRSRAGNTEAFF; CDR3 DNA: TGCAGTAGAAGTCGGGCAGGGAACACTGAAGCTTTCTTT
V gene: TRBV4-2; clone size: many; D gene: TRBD2; J gene: TRBJ2-5; CDR3 protein: CASSREAGTSGPGAETQYF; CDR3 DNA: TGTGCCAGCAGCCGAGAGGCCGGGACTAGCGGCCCCGGGGCGGAGACCCAGTACTTC
V gene: TRBV18; clone size: NA; D gene: NA; J gene: TRBJ1-6; CDR3 protein: CASCGQSNSPLHF; CDR3 DNA: TGTGCCAGCTGTGGACAGAGTAATTCACCCCTCCACTTT
V gene: TRBV7-3; clone size: many; D gene: TRBD2; J gene: TRBJ2-1; CDR3 protein: CASSRTSGGANEQFF; CDR3 DNA: TGTGCCAGCAGTCGGACTAGCGGGGGAGCAAATGAGCAGTTCTTC
V gene: TRBV20-1; clone size: many; D gene: NA; J gene: TRBJ1-2; CDR3 protein: CSANREGYTF; CDR3 DNA: TGCAGTGCTAACAGGGAGGGTTACACCTTC
V gene: TRBV12-3/TRBV12-4; clone size: many; D gene: NA; J gene: TRBJ2-3; CDR3 protein: CASSLRQGDTDTQYF; CDR3 DNA: TGTGCCAGCAGTTTACGTCAGGGAGACACAGATACGCAGTATTTT
V gene: TRBV2; clone size: many; D gene: NA; J gene: TRBJ2-7; CDR3 protein: CASGHYGYEQYF; CDR3 DNA: TGTGCCTCCGGGCACTATGGCTACGAGCAGTACTTC
V gene: TRBV2; clone size: many; D gene: NA; J gene: TRBJ2-5; CDR3 protein: CASDYGGMETQYF; CDR3 DNA: TGTGCCAGCGATTATGGGGGCATGGAGACCCAGTACTTC
V gene: TRBV10-3; clone size: many; D gene: NA; J gene: TRBJ1-1; CDR3 protein: CAISEVGGTEAFF; CDR3 DNA: TGTGCCATCAGTGAAGTGGGTGGGACTGAAGCTTTCTTT
V gene: TRBV3-1; clone size: many; D gene: NA; J gene: TRBJ2-7; CDR3 protein: CASSQRGSNEQYF; CDR3 DNA: TGTGCCAGCAGCCAACGGGGCTCCAACGAGCAGTACTTC